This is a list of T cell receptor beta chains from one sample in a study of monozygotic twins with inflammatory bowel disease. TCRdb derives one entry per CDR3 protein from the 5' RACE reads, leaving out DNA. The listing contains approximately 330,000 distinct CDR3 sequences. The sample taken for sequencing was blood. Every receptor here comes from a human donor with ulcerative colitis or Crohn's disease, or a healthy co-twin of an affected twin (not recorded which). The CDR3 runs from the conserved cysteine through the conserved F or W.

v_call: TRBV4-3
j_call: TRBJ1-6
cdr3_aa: CASSQDRGRSSYNSPLHF

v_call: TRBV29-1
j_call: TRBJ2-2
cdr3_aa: CSVSEQLAGTGELFF

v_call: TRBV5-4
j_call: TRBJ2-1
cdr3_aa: CASSLALGDNEQFF

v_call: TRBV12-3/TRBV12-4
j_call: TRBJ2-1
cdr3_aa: CASSASGGAGNEQFF

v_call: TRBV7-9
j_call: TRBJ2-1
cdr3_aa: CASSLGRGSYNEQFF

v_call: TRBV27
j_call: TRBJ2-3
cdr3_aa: CASSLKGARYF

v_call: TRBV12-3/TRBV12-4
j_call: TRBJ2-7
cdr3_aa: CASSWSPSSLEQYF

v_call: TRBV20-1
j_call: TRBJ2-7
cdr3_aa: CSANKGGGSYEQYF

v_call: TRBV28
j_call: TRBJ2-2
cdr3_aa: CASRGGARTGELFF

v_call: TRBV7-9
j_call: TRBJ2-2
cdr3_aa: CASRQAETGPNTGELFF

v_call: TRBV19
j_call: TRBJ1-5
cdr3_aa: CASSPGEGSAGGPQHF

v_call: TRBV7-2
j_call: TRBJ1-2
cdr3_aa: CASSLDRFAYGYTF

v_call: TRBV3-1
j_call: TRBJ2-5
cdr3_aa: CASRPPTSRKTQYF

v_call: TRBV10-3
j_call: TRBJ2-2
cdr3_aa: CAIRWTAGELFF

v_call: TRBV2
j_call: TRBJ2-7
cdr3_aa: CASSEPAGNPRYEQYF

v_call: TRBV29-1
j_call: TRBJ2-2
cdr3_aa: CSVEVGQGANGELFF

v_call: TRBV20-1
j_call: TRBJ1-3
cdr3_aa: CSARSGGNTIYF

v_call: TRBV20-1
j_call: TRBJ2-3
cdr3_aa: CSAQVQATDTQYF

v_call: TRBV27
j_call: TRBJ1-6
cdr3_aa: CASRTGLNSPLHF

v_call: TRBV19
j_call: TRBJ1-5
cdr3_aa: CASSSTVLPQHF

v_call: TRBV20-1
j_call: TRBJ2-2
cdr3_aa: CSARDSGRGTGELFF

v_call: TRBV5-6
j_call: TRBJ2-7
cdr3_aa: CASSLFDGTGFDEQYF

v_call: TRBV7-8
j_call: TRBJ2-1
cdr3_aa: CASSFSGTNNEQFF

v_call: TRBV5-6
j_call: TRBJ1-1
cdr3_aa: CASSLAARGGTEAFF

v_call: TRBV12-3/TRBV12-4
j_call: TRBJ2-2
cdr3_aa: CATFKMDTGELFF

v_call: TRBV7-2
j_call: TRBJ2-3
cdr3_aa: CASCESGSKGPDTQYF

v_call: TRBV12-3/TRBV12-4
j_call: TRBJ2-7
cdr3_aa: CASSLGGGRSYEQYF

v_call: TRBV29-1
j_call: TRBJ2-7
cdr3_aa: CSVEGGLAGVAYEQYF

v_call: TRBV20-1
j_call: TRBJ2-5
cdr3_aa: CSAKLGGKETQYF

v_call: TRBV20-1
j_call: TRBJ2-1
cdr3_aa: CSARSGLAYNEQFF

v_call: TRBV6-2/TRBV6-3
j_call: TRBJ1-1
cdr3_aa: CASTRSGGNTEAFF

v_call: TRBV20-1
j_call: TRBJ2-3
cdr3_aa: CSGREFADTQYF

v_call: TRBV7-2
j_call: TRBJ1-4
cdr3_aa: CASSYSPMSLEGKLFF

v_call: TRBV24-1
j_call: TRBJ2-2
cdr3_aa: CATSGLAGGPNTGELFF

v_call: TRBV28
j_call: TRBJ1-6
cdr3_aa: CASSKPGTYNSPLHF

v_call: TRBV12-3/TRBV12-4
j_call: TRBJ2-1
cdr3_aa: CASSAPRDAYNEQFF

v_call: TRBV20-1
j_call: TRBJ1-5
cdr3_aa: CSAKGPTNQPQHF

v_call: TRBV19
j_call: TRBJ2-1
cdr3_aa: CASSTPSGSINEQFF

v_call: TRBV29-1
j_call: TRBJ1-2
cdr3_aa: CSVERDWGYGYTF

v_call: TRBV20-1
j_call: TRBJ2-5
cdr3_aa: CSASGIQETQYF

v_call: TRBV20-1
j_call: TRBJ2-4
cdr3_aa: CSARPGQSKNIQYF